A selection of T cell receptor beta chains follows, all from one sample in a study of blood T cell repertoires in COVID-19. The assay was immunoSEQ multiplex PCR, and TCRdb's table has in-frame clones only and misses some. The sample includes over 120,000 clones, 80% of them seen just once. The sequenced sample was peripheral blood. The receptors stem from a man between 65 and 85 years old who had recovered from COVID-19. Each CDR3 is given without its conserved first and last residue.

TRBV5-4,TRBJ2-1,ASSSGLAGGEGRF
TRBV12-5,TRBJ2-1,ASGAIGPGNEQF
TRBV4-1,TRBJ1-1,ASSQDFRGSEAF
TRBV18,TRBJ2-1,ASSPLGNEQF
TRBV7-9,TRBJ2-5,ASRRDAPGAQY
TRBV27,TRBJ2-2,ASSLYGQGFTGELF
TRBV5-1,TRBJ2-3,ASSLGLATDTQY
TRBV6-1,TRBJ1-3,ASSEGDRNTIY
TRBV11-2,TRBJ1-1,ASSLDSSVNTEAF
TRBV5-4,TRBJ2-7,ASSYAGTRGGYEQY
TRBV6-2/TRBV6-3,TRBJ1-5,ASSLWTGSDSNQPQH
TRBV19,TRBJ2-5,ASSIGGRDPRETQY
TRBV6-1,TRBJ2-7,ASSEAAGTNYEQY
TRBV5-1,TRBJ2-1,ASSLGDSGNYNEQF
TRBV4-3,TRBJ2-7,ASSQDFRSYEQY
TRBV5-1,TRBJ2-7,ASSLAGTANYVEQY
TRBV15,TRBJ1-5,ATSPTGVLQPQH
TRBV27,TRBJ2-2,ASSRTSGRAAGELF
TRBV19,TRBJ1-2,ASSPATGRGGYT
TRBV28,TRBJ2-3,AISGTGGWDTQY
TRBV14,TRBJ2-1,ASSQGASRPGRSYNEQF
TRBV9,TRBJ1-1,ASSPDSLAEAF
TRBV3-1/TRBV3-2,TRBJ2-3,ASSQGGSLTDTQY